The subject of this entry is one TCR beta chain. Authors' data handling: Using reference gene primer amplification, nucleated cell counts were estimated. The repertoire was sequenced with immunoSEQ multiplex PCR; TCRdb's copy has only in-frame clones and lacks some. V, J and clone size are taken as reported in that table, and D and trimming were inferred from the DNA itself. The sample contains roughly 46,000 clones, over 75% of which appear only once. V lost 1 base to trimming and J lost 6 bases, with 14 bases between them. The CDR3 length is 15 residues. Germline V gene sequence: CDR1 SGHNT, CDR2 YYREEE (reference sequence). The entry originates in a study of blood T cell repertoires in COVID-19. Study-wide context: The samples span acute and convalescent COVID-19 from the United States, Italy and Spain. The analysed material was cDNA or gDNA that came from T cells, B-cell-depleted T cells, or PBMCs.

The chain has TRBV5-4 and TRBJ1-5; D perhaps matches TRBD1 (5 bases). Sequencing was done on a sample of peripheral blood. This sequence originates from a human donor in a cohort sampled during active COVID-19. The donor label of this sample is uncertain. The DNA for the CDR3 is TGTGCCAGCAGCTTGTCCCCAAACCAGGGTCAGCCCCAGCATTTT. Its protein is CASSLSPNQGQPQHF.